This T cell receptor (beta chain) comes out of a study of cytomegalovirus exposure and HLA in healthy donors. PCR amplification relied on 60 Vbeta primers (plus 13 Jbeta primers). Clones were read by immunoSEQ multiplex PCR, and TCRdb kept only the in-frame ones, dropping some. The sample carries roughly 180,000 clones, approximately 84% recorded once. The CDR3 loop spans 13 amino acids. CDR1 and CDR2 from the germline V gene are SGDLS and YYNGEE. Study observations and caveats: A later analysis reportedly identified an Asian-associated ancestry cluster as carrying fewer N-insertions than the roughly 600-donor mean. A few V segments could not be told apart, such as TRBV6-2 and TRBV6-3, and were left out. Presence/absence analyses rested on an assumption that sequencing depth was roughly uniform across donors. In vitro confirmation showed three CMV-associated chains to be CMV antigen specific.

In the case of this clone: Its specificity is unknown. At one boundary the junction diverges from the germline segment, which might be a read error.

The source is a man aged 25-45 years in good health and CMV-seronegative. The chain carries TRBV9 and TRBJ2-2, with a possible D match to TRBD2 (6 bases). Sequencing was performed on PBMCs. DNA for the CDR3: TGTGCCAGCAGCGTAAGGGGCACCGGGGGGCTGTTTTTT. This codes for CASSVRGTGGLFF.